This T cell receptor beta chain stems from a study of control samples from healthy donors and cancer patients. The CDR3 contains 14 residues. Germline values: CDR1 SNHLY, CDR2 FYNNEI. V gave up 8 bases and J gave up 3 bases; unmatched junction bases: 8. Some clones are missing from TCRdb's copy, which holds only in-frame ones; the method was immunoSEQ multiplex PCR. The sample has roughly 150,000 clones; around nine tenths are singletons. This receptor was taken from a young man in good health. The sequenced sample consisted of blood. This rearrangement joins TRBV2 to TRBJ2-3, with 7 bases aligning to TRBD2. The CDR3 coding sequence is TGTGCCAGCGGGAGGAGCGGGGAGACAGATACGCAGTATTTT. Its translation is CASGRSGETDTQYF.